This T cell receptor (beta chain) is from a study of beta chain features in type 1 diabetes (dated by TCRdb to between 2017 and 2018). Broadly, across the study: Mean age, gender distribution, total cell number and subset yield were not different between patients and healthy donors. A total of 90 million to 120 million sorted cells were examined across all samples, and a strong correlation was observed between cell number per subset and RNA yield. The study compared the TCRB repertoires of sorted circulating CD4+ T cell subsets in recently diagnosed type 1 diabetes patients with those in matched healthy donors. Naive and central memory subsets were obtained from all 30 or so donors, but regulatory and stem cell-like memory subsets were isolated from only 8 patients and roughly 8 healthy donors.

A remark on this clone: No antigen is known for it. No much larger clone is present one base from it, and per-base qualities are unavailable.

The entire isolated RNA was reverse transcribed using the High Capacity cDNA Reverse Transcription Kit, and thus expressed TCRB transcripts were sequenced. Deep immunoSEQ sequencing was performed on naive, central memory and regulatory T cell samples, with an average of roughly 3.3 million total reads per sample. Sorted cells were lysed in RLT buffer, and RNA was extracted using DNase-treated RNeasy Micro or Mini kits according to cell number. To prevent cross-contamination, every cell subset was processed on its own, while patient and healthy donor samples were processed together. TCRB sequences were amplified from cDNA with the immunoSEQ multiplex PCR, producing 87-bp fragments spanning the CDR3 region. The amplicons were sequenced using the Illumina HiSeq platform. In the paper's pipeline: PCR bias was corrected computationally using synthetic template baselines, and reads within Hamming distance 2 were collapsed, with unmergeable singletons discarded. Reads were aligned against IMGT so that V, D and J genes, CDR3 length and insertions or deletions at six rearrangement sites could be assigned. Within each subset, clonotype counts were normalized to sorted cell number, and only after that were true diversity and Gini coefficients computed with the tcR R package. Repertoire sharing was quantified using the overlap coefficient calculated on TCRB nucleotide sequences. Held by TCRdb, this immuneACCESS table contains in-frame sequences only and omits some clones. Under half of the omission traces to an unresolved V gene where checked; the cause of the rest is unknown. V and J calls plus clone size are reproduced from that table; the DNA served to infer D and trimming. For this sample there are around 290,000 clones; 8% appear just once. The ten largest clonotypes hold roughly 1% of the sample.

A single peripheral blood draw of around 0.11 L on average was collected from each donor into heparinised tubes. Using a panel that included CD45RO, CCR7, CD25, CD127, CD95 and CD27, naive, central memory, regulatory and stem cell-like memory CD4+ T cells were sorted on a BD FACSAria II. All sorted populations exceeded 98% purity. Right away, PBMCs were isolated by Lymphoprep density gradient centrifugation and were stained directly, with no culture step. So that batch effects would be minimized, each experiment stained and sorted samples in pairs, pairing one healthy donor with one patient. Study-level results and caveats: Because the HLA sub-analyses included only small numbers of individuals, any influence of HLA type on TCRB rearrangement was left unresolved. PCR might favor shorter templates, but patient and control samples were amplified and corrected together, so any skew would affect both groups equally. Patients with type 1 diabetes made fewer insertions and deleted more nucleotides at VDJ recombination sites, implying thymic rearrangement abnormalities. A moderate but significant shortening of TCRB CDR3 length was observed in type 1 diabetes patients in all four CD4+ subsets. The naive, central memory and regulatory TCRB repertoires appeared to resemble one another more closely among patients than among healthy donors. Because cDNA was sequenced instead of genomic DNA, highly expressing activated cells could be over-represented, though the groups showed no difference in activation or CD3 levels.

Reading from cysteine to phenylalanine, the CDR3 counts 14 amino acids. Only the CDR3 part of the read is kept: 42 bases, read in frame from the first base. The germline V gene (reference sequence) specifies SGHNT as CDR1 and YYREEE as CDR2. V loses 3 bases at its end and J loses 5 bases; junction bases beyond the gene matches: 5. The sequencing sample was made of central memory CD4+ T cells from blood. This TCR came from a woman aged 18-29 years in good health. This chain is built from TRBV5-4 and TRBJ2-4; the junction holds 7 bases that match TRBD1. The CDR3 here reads CASSYRDRQNIQYF. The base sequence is TGTGCCAGCAGCTACCGGGACAGACAAAACATTCAGTACTTC.